The present T cell receptor beta chain was sequenced within a study of identifying expanded T cells in peripheral blood. Turning to this clone: Its antigen is undetermined.

Data came from immunoSEQ multiplex PCR; TCRdb stores just in-frame clones and leaves some out. Of about 100,000 clones listed, roughly 88% are singletons. No infections or other immune events were documented during collection. Findings and caveats of the study: Roughly 1.1 clones differed between technical replicates, versus about 15 and 19 over time. Variance in clone template counts between approximately 2-week samples significantly increased with total template count across all healthy donors.

The sequence derives from a person aged 18 to 75 in good health. The sequenced sample consisted of blood.

The CDR3 reads CASSVNEETQYF. CDR3 in DNA: TGTGCCAGCAGTGTGAATGAAGAGACCCAGTACTTC. V is TRBV6-1 and J is TRBJ2-5; D unresolved. The V gene lost 4 bases and the J gene lost 3 bases, with 6 bases spanning the gap. Germline CDR1 and CDR2: MNHNS and SASEGT. The CDR3 is 12 amino acids.